The clone carrying this T cell receptor beta chain was recorded at least ten times. Germline CDR1 and CDR2: MNHEY and SVGAGI. The CDR3 spans 17 residues. J gave up 0 bases and V 6 bases, and 13 bases lay outside the gene matches. Indicated time point: patch test 1, 2 weeks after DPC sensitization. Stated treatment: therapeutic diphenylcyclopropenone sensitization with weekly scalp DPC. TCRdb independently ran MiXCR on the RACE reads; one entry per CDR3 protein. The data hold around 76,000 distinct CDR3 sequences, with roughly 12% observed a single time. This specimen belongs to a study of human T cells and chemical hapten exposure.

The gene calls are TRBV6-5 and TRBJ1-1, with 7 bases that match TRBD1. The input for sequencing was whole blood, taken in connection with sensitization to the hapten diphenylcyclopropenone (DPC). This TCR derives from an older woman with alopecia areata. Some clones in this sample may be carry-over from other donors' samples. CDR3 DNA: TGTGCCAGCAGCCAAGAGGGGGCGAGCTTTATGAACACTGAAGCTTTCTTT. It translates to CASSQEGASFMNTEAFF.